These 5 T cell receptor beta chains came from one sample sequenced in a study of blood T cell repertoires in COVID-19 (dated by TCRdb to the early 2020s). The receptor library was made with the immunoSEQ multiplex PCR assay. Sourced from immuneACCESS, this table was stored by TCRdb with only in-frame sequences that have V and J called. A share of the clones is absent; for the studies checked, an unresolved V gene accounts for under half, and the remainder has no known explanation. Present in this sample are tens of thousands of clones, 70% to 80% of which were seen just once. The ten largest clones capture 23% of the sample. Sequenced: peripheral blood. Every receptor here comes from a human donor in a cohort sampled during active COVID-19.

Here the CDR3 reads CASSLNSGGPQETQYF. CDR3 DNA sequence: TGTGCCAGCAGCTTGAATAGCGGGGGCCCACAAGAGACCCAGTACTTC. The chain couples TRBV5-4 to TRBJ2-5; 9 nucleotides match TRBD2. V shed 1 base and J 2 bases; nucleotides not matched to a gene: 6. This CDR3 is 16 amino acids long. The V gene's germline CDR1 is SGHNT and CDR2 YYREEE (reference sequence).

The J gene is TRBJ2-7, the V gene TRBV20-1; D not certain. The CDR3 loop spans 11 amino acids. Germline assignment: CDR1 DFQATT and CDR2 SNEGSKA (reference sequence). Between the trimmed V and J ends, which lost 3 bases and 9 bases, there was a span of 12 bases. The CDR3 reads CSASAVLGQYF. The CDR3, as DNA: TGCAGTGCTAGTGCCGTACTCGGGCAGTACTTC.

V gene TRBV28 combines with J gene TRBJ1-3; 9 nucleotides align to TRBD1. CDR1 is MDHEN, CDR2 SYDVKM, per germline. Trimming at V came to 6 bases and at J to 8 bases, leaving 8 bases not matched to a gene. The CDR3 consists of 14 residues. The CDR3 coding sequence is TGTGCCAGCAGAACAGGGGGCGCATGGGACACCATATATTTT. Its protein product is CASRTGGAWDTIYF.

The chain joins TRBV4-1 to TRBJ2-1; possible D gene TRBD2, 5 bases. V was shortened by 0 bases and J by 0 bases, with 12 bases between the two germline ends. The CDR3 consists of 17 residues. Germline V gene sequence: CDR1 MGHRA, CDR2 YSYEKL. CDR3 sequence (DNA): TGCGCCAGCAGCCAAGACTCCAGTGGGAGCTCCTACAATGAGCAGTTCTTC. It codes for CASSQDSSGSSYNEQFF.

The CDR3 region is CASGLDGQNYNEQFF. The CDR3 coding sequence is TGTGCTAGTGGTTTGGACGGACAGAACTACAATGAGCAGTTCTTC. V and J are TRBV12-5 and TRBJ2-1; D is possibly TRBD1 (6 bases). V gave up 1 base and J gave up 3 bases, with 10 bases separating them. The CDR3 has 15 residues. CDR1 is LGHNT, CDR2 FRNRAP, per germline.